The 27 T cell receptor beta chains listed next were all sequenced from one sample in a study of blood T cell repertoires in COVID-19. The repertoire was sequenced with immunoSEQ multiplex PCR; TCRdb's copy has only in-frame clones and lacks some. The table has over 140,000 clones, 77% seen once. The sample taken for sequencing was peripheral blood. Receptors originate from a woman in her fifties or sixties with active or convalescent COVID-19.

The genes are TRBV11-1 and TRBJ1-2; maybe TRBD1 (5 bases). The CDR3 extends over 12 amino acids. The germline V gene has CDR1 SGHAT and CDR2 FQDESV (reference sequence). Between the trimmed V and J ends, which lost 5 bases and 7 bases, there was a span of 11 bases. The CDR3 loop is CASSASGGGYTF. The CDR3 DNA reads TGTGCCAGCAGCGCTTCCGGGGGTGGCTACACCTTC.

Turning to this clone: This same CDR3 is encoded by further DNA sequences in the sample. This chain joins TRBV4-3 and TRBJ2-7, with unresolved D. CDR1 and CDR2 (germline): LGHNA, YSLEER. The ends were cut back, 0 bases at V and 4 bases at J, with 13 bases in the middle. This CDR3 region has 15 residues. CDR3 in amino acids: CASSQDRGSIYEQYF. The DNA of the CDR3 is TGCGCCAGCAGCCAAGATCGCGGATCAATATACGAGCAGTACTTC.

There are a few counts of this clone. CDR3 amino acids: CASSQEDRPNYGYTF. CDR3 sequence (DNA): TGCGCCAGCAGCCAAGAGGACAGGCCCAACTATGGCTACACCTTC. The V gene is TRBV4-1, the J gene TRBJ1-2; 7 nucleotides match TRBD1. This CDR3 has 15 residues. Germline V CDR1 and CDR2: MGHRA, YSYEKL. V lost 0 bases to trimming and J lost 2 bases; unmatched junction nucleotides: 3.

This rearrangement joins TRBV20-1 to TRBJ2-3; no definite D call. The germline V and J ends were trimmed by 3 bases and 1 base, with 8 bases remaining between them. Germline CDR1 reads DFQATT; CDR2 reads SNEGSKA (reference sequence). The CDR3 covers 13 residues. CDR3 protein: CSASLSGTDTQYF. The CDR3 DNA is TGCAGTGCTAGTCTCAGCGGCACAGATACGCAGTATTTT.

The rearrangement links TRBV19 to TRBJ2-1; D unclear. The V end lost 3 bases, the J end lost 3 bases, and 12 bases lay between the germline ends. The CDR3 runs 15 residues. Germline CDR1 and CDR2: LNHDA and SQIVND (reference sequence). The CDR3 nucleotides are TGTGCCAGTAGTATCTGGGCAACAAGCTACAATGAGCAGTTCTTC. This sequence encodes CASSIWATSYNEQFF.

The CDR3 sequence is CASRGFRGDTEAFF. CDR3 in DNA: TGTGCCAGCAGAGGATTCAGGGGAGACACTGAAGCTTTCTTT. V gene TRBV5-5 combines with J gene TRBJ1-1; D may be TRBD1 (6 bases). Germline V lookup: CDR1 SGHKS, CDR2 YYEKEE (reference sequence). V lost 5 bases to trimming and J lost 3 bases, with 14 bases between them. The CDR3 is made up of 14 amino acids.

The V call is TRBV6-4, the J call TRBJ2-3; 12 bases fit TRBD2. The CDR3 is 15 residues long. V was pared by 5 bases and J by 4 bases, with 4 bases of the junction left unmatched. The germline V gene has CDR1 MRHNA and CDR2 SNTAGT. CDR3 protein: CASSRLAGAADTQYF. CDR3 sequence (DNA): TGTGCCAGCAGTCGACTAGCGGGGGCGGCAGATACGCAGTATTTT.

Here the CDR3 reads CASSGGNRGNTIYF. The CDR3 DNA sequence: TGTGCCAGTAGTGGGGGGAACCGTGGAAACACCATATATTTT. The J gene is TRBJ1-3, the V gene TRBV19; D might be TRBD1 (5 bases). This CDR3 region has 14 residues. The germline gives CDR1 LNHDA, CDR2 SQIVND (reference sequence). V lost 5 bases, J lost 3 bases, and 11 bases lay in between.

CDR3 region: CASSISGGSNTGELFF. The CDR3 region has the DNA TGTGCCAGTAGTATTTCGGGGGGCTCTAACACCGGGGAGCTGTTTTTT. The V call is TRBV19, the J call TRBJ2-2, with a tentative D call TRBD2 (7 bases). The V gene lost 3 bases and the J gene lost 2 bases, with 13 bases spanning the gap. Germline-derived CDR1 and CDR2 are LNHDA and SQIVND (reference sequence). The CDR3 covers 16 residues.

J is TRBJ1-2 and V is TRBV7-2; D not certain. The CDR3 totals 13 residues. Between the trimmed V and J ends, which lost 2 bases and 4 bases, there was a span of 8 bases. From germline, CDR1 is SGHTA and CDR2 FQGNSA. The CDR3 DNA is TGTGCCAGCAGCTTACAGGCCACCTATGGCTACACCTTC. Encoded protein: CASSLQATYGYTF.

This clone was counted once. The chain is built from TRBV6-4 and TRBJ2-1, with 10 bases identical to TRBD2. In germline, CDR1 is MRHNA, CDR2 SNTAGT. After removal of 5 bases from V and 9 bases from J, the junction contained 7 bases not matched to a gene. The length of the CDR3 is 14 residues. As DNA, the CDR3 is TGTGCCAGCAGTAAGCGGGAGGGTACGCGTGAGCAGTTCTTC. This translates into CASSKREGTREQFF.

V and J are TRBV6-2 or TRBV6-3 and TRBJ1-2; perhaps TRBD1 as D (5 bases). V was trimmed by 2 bases and J by 5 bases, leaving 12 bases between them. The CDR3 spans 14 residues. Germline CDR1 reads MNHEY; CDR2 reads SVGEGT. The CDR3 DNA reads as TGTGCCAGCAGTTACGAACAGGCCTATTATGGCTACACCTTC. Translating it yields CASSYEQAYYGYTF.

The rearrangement links TRBV4-3 to TRBJ1-2; possible D gene TRBD1, 5 bases. The V gene's germline CDR1 is LGHNA and CDR2 YSLEER. V was trimmed by 2 bases and J by 5 bases, leaving 15 bases between them. The CDR3 is made up of 15 amino acids. In DNA, the CDR3 is TGCGCCAGCAGCCAATCCGTAGGGGTTCGATATGGCTACACCTTC. Protein product: CASSQSVGVRYGYTF.

J is TRBJ2-2 and V is TRBV18; D call uncertain. V lost 3 bases to trimming and J lost 4 bases, with 18 bases between them. The germline gives CDR1 KGHSH, CDR2 LQKENI. This CDR3 has 17 amino acids. The CDR3 DNA sequence: TGTGCCAGCTCACCTTACCCACCTATTTACCTCACCGGGGAGCTGTTTTTT. Translation gives CASSPYPPIYLTGELFF.

This chain connects TRBV4-2 to TRBJ2-1, with D perhaps matching TRBD2 (5 bases). The CDR3 has 13 residues. Trimming removed 0 bases at V and 12 bases at J, with 12 bases between. Germline CDR1 is LGHNA and CDR2 is YNFKEQ. CDR3 nucleotides: TGTGCCAGCAGCCAAGAGGACTTTACGCCGCAGTTCTTC. Amino acids: CASSQEDFTPQFF.

The chain combines TRBV7-2 with TRBJ2-1; possibly TRBD1 for D (6 bases). Trimming took 4 bases from V and 5 from J, leaving 18 bases between them. This CDR3 is 16 amino acids long. Germline-derived CDR1 and CDR2 are SGHTA and FQGNSA. This chain's CDR3 is CASSSRPGRDNNEQFF. Here the CDR3 DNA reads TGTGCCAGCAGCTCGCGCCCGGGCAGGGACAACAATGAGCAGTTCTTC.

This clone was found a few times. The chain combines TRBV3-1 (or the pseudogene TRBV3-2) with TRBJ2-7; TRBD1 matches at 9 bases. There are 14 residues in the CDR3. Trimming cost V 8 bases and J 3 bases; bases outside gene matches: 8. Germline CDR1 and CDR2: LGHDT and YNNKEL (reference sequence). CDR3 residues: CASAPGQGNYEQYF. The DNA of the CDR3 is TGTGCCAGCGCCCCGGGACAGGGAAACTACGAGCAGTACTTC.

The chain employs TRBV6-1 and TRBJ1-2; 7 nucleotides match TRBD1. CDR1 is MNHNS and CDR2 is SASEGT in the germline V gene. The CDR3 sequence is 16 residues long. After removal of 2 bases from V and 6 bases from J, the junction contained 12 bases not matched to a gene. The CDR3 nucleotides read TGTGCCAGCAGTGAAAACCCGGGGACAGTGAAACATGGCTACACCTTC. It codes for CASSENPGTVKHGYTF.

The CDR3 bases are TGTGCCAGCAGCTCCTCTGAGACAGGGGATGTCGATCAGCCCCAGCATTTT. Its translation: CASSSSETGDVDQPQHF. This chain links TRBV7-8 with TRBJ1-5, with 8 bases fitting TRBD1. The CDR3 sequence is 17 residues long. Germline CDR1 reads SGHVS; CDR2 reads FQNEAQ. After removal of 4 bases from V and 5 bases from J, the junction contained 13 bases not matched to a gene.

DNA of the CDR3: TGTGCCAGCAGCTTAGGGGCAGGGGCCTACGAGCAGTACTTC. It encodes CASSLGAGAYEQYF. The chain uses TRBV7-2 and TRBJ2-7; a possible D gene is TRBD1 (6 bases). Between the trimmed V and J ends, which lost 1 base and 2 bases, there was a span of 9 bases. Looked up from germline, CDR1 is SGHTA and CDR2 is FQGNSA. CDR3 length: 14 amino acids.

The chain is built from TRBV20-1 and TRBJ1-1; D is undetermined. The germline gives CDR1 DFQATT, CDR2 SNEGSKA (reference sequence). This CDR3 contains 12 residues. Deletions cut 3 bases from V and 10 bases from J, with 15 bases between. The CDR3 nucleotides are TGCAGTGCTAGTTCCGGGGAGGAGGGAGCTTTCTTT. It encodes CSASSGEEGAFF.

The chain is built from TRBV5-1 and TRBJ2-1; TRBD2 matches at 9 bases. This CDR3 spans 15 amino acids. Per the germline V gene, CDR1 is SGHRS and CDR2 is YFSETQ. Unmatched junction bases numbered 2, after V lost 4 bases and J lost 0 bases. CDR3 sequence reads: CASSDSGSSYNEQFF. Written as DNA, the CDR3 is TGCGCCAGCAGCGATAGCGGGAGCTCCTACAATGAGCAGTTCTTC.

V usage is TRBV3-1 (or the pseudogene TRBV3-2) and J usage is TRBJ1-2; 7 bases fit TRBD1. The J segment lost 6 bases and the V segment lost 6 bases, leaving 7 bases of the junction unmatched. The V gene's germline CDR1 is LGHDT and CDR2 YNNKEL (reference sequence). The CDR3 covers 13 residues. In nucleotides, the CDR3 is TGTGCCAGCAGACCACAGGGGTCCGATGGCTACACCTTC. This gives the protein CASRPQGSDGYTF.

Notes on this clone: This CDR3 is also generated by other DNA sequences in the sample. This chain joins TRBV3-1 (or the pseudogene TRBV3-2) and TRBJ2-5; 7 positions agree with TRBD2. This CDR3 contains 15 residues. The V and J ends lost 0 bases and 4 bases, in that order; junction bases with no gene match: 5. Germline V CDR1 and CDR2: LGHDT, YNNKEL (reference sequence). The CDR3: CASSQDGWGGETQYF. In nucleotides, the CDR3 is TGTGCCAGCAGCCAAGATGGGTGGGGGGGAGAGACCCAGTACTTC.

The J gene is TRBJ1-5, the V gene TRBV10-3; the D is unclear. Trimming took off 4 bases at V and 4 bases at J, with 11 bases between the two ends. The V gene's germline CDR1 is ENHRY and CDR2 SYGVKD. CDR3 length equals 14 residues. The CDR3 DNA follows: TGTGCCATCAGTGCAGTCGAGGAAAATCAGCCCCAGCATTTT. Encoded protein: CAISAVEENQPQHF.

This clone was picked up one time. The chain carries TRBV23-1 and TRBJ1-2; TRBD1 might be the D (5 bases). TRBV23-1 is designated an ORF whose function remains uncertain. V lost 9 bases, J lost 5 bases, and 19 bases lay in between. The CDR3 is 14 residues long. CDR3 sequence (DNA): TGCGCCAGAACCAGGGCAGGGTCGATGTATGGCTACACCTTC. Translated: CARTRAGSMYGYTF.

A word on this clone: The sample carries other DNA sequences with the same CDR3. This rearrangement joins TRBV7-9 to TRBJ2-7; D perhaps matches TRBD1 (6 bases). This CDR3 is built from 12 residues. Germline CDR1 is SEHNR and CDR2 is FQNEAQ (reference sequence). V lost 5 bases and J lost 3, with 8 bases in between. CDR3 sequence: CASSAQGYEQYF. The DNA for the CDR3 is TGTGCCAGCAGCGCACAGGGCTACGAGCAGTACTTC.